The T cell receptor beta chain under discussion was sequenced for a study of OX40 agonist ivuxolimab in advanced cancers. At the level of the study: Patients assigned to dose escalation were diagnosed with hepatocellular carcinoma, melanoma, renal cell or head and neck cancer.

The CDR3 is 14 residues long. Trimming left V 5 bases short and J 12 bases short, with 17 bases between. Germline assignment: CDR1 MNHEY and CDR2 SMNVEV (reference sequence). Generated by immunoSEQ multiplex PCR, the TCRdb table keeps only in-frame clones and is missing some. The sample has about 80,000 clones, 80% to 90% seen once. It was autoimmune disease history or systemic immunosuppression that excluded patients. This sample comprised CD4+ or CD8+ T cells sorted from blood, obtained in a trial of the OX40 agonist ivuxolimab. The J gene is TRBJ1-6, the V gene TRBV27; D is unclear. This receptor was identified in an adult with an advanced solid tumor such as melanoma, head and neck, liver or kidney cancer. CDR3 DNA sequence: TGTGCCAGCAGTCTTAGGGTTGAGGGAGGACCCCTCCACTTT. It yields the protein CASSLRVEGGPLHF.